The 6 T cell receptor beta chains below were found in one sample sequenced in a study of shared clonotypes between healthy human individuals. Assay used: immunoSEQ multiplex PCR; TCRdb lists only in-frame clones, some missing. The table shows a few hundred thousand clones, with roughly four fifths occurring only once. The source material was PBMCs. These receptor sequences come from a woman between 40 and 50 years old in good health. Some clones in this sample may be carry-over from other donors' samples.

The rearrangement links TRBV5-5 to TRBJ1-3; D unclear. CDR1 and CDR2 from the germline V gene are SGHKS and YYEKEE (reference sequence). CDR3 length: 15 amino acids. The V end lost 0 bases, the J end lost 1 base, and 8 bases lay between the germline ends. In DNA, the CDR3 is TGTGCCAGCAGCTTGGCGTTGATGTCTGGAAACACCATATATTTT. Encoded protein: CASSLALMSGNTIYF. The full variable domain, its missing parts supplied by reference TRBV5-5 and TRBJ1-3, is DAGVTQSPTHLIKTRGQQVTLRCSPISGHKSVSWYQQVLGQGPQFIFQYYEKEERGRGNFPDRFSARQFPNYSSELNVNALLLGDSALYLCASSLALMSGNTIYFGEGSWLTVV.

J is TRBJ2-7 and V is TRBV2; D not certain. Germline CDR1 reads SNHLY; CDR2 reads FYNNEI. The CDR3 has 11 residues. Trimming shortened V by 5 bases and J by 2 bases, and 4 bases separated the two germline ends. The CDR3 reads CASSFAYEQYF. CDR3 nucleotides: TGTGCCAGCAGTTTTGCCTACGAGCAGTACTTC. Based on the CDR3 plus reference TRBV2 and TRBJ2-7, the full variable domain is EPEVTQTPSHQVTQMGQEVILRCVPISNHLYFYWYRQILGQKVEFLVSFYNNEISEKSEIFDDQFSVERPDGSNFTLKIRSTKLEDSAMYFCASSFAYEQYFGPGTRLTVT.

Details on this clone: This sample includes further DNA sequences coding for the same CDR3. V usage is TRBV18 and J usage is TRBJ2-5; D is ambiguous. The CDR3 runs to 13 residues. Trimming removed 3 bases at V and 2 bases at J, with 7 bases between. The V gene's germline CDR1 is KGHSH and CDR2 LQKENI. The CDR3 is CASSPGRQETQYF. The DNA of the CDR3 is TGTGCCAGCTCACCTGGACGGCAAGAGACCCAGTACTTC.

This clone was recorded only once. The V and J genes are TRBV30 and TRBJ2-1; 7 bases are shared with TRBD2. From germline, CDR1 is GTSNPN and CDR2 SVGIG (reference sequence). The junction had 3 bases not matched to a gene; V was cut back by 3 bases and J by 4 bases. This CDR3 is 13 amino acids long. This CDR3 is CAWSRDYYNEQFF. Written as DNA, the CDR3 is TGTGCCTGGAGCCGGGACTATTACAATGAGCAGTTCTTC. The variable domain in full, completed from reference TRBV30 and TRBJ2-1, reads SQTIHQWPATLVQPVGSPLSLECTVEGTSNPNLYWYRQAAGRGLQLLFYSVGIGQISSEVPQNLSASRPQDRQFILSSKKLLLSDSGFYLCAWSRDYYNEQFFGPGTRLTVL.

The J gene is TRBJ2-5, the V gene TRBV6-1; D uncertain. The CDR3 extends over 13 amino acids. Germline assignment: CDR1 MNHNS and CDR2 SASEGT. V was trimmed by 3 bases and J by 5 bases, leaving 10 bases between them. CDR3 nucleotide sequence: TGTGCCAGCAGTGATCCGGGTGAGGAGACCCAGTACTTC. This encodes CASSDPGEETQYF.

The chain recombines TRBV28 with TRBJ1-1; D possibly corresponds to TRBD1 (6 bases). Looked up from germline, CDR1 is MDHEN and CDR2 is SYDVKM. Deletions cut 5 bases from V and 8 bases from J, with 12 bases between. This CDR3 is 12 amino acids long. The CDR3 sequence is CASSRPGQEAFF. CDR3 DNA: TGTGCCAGCAGTCGACCGGGACAAGAAGCTTTCTTT. The complete variable domain, with remaining parts taken from reference TRBV28 and TRBJ1-1, reads DVKVTQSSRYLVKRTGEKVFLECVQDMDHENMFWYRQDPGLGLRLIYFSYDVKMKEKGDIPEGYSVSREKKERFSLILESASTNQTSMYLCASSRPGQEAFFGQGTRLTVV.